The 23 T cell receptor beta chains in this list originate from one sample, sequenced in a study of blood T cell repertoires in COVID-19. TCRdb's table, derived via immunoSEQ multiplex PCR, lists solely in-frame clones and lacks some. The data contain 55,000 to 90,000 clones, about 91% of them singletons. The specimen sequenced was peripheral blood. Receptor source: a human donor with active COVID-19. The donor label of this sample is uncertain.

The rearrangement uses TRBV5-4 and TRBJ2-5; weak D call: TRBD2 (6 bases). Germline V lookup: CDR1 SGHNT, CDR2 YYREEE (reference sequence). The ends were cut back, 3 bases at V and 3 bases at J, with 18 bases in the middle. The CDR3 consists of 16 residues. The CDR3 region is CASSSDFAKREETQYF. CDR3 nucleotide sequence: TGTGCCAGCAGCTCGGATTTCGCCAAGCGGGAAGAGACCCAGTACTTC.

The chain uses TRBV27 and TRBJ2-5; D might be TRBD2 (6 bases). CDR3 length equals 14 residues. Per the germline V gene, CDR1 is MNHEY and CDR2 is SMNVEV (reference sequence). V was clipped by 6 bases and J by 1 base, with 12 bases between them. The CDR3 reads CASSPGTSQETQYF. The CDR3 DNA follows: TGTGCCAGCAGCCCGGGGACTTCCCAAGAGACCCAGTACTTC.

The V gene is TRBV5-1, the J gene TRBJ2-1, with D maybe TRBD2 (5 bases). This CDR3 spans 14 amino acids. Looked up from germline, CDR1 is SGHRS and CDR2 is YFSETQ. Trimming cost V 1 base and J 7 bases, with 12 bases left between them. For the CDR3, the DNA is TGCGCCAGCAGCTTGCCGAGGGTGCGGAATGAGCAGTTCTTC. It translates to CASSLPRVRNEQFF.

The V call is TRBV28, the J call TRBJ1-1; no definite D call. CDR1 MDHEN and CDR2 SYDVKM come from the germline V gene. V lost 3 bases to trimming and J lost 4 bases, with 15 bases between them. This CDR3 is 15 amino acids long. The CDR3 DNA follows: TGTGCCAGCAGTTTGGGCGGCAGGAGGAGCACTGAAGCTTTCTTT. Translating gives CASSLGGRRSTEAFF.

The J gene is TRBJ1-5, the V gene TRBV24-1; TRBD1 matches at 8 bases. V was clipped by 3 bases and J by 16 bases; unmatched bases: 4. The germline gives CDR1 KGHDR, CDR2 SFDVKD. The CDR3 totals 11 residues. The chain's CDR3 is CATSDPTGVHF. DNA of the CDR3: TGTGCCACCAGTGATCCGACAGGGGTACATTTT.

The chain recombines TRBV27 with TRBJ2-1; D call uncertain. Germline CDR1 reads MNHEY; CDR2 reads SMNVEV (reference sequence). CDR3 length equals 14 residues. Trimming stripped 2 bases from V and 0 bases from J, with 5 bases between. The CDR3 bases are TGTGCCAGCAGTTTACTAAGCTCCTACAATGAGCAGTTCTTC. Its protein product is CASSLLSSYNEQFF.

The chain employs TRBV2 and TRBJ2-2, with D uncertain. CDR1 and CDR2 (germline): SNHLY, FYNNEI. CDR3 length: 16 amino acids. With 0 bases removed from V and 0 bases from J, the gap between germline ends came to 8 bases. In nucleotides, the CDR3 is TGTGCCAGCAGTGAAGCGAGGTGGACGAACACCGGGGAGCTGTTTTTT. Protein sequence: CASSEARWTNTGELFF.

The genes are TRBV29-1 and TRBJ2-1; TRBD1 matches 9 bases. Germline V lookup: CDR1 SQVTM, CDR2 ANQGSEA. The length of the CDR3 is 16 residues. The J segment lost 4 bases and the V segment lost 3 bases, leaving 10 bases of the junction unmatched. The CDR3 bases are TGCAGCGTTGATAGATCACAGGGGGCGGGATACAATGAGCAGTTCTTC. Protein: CSVDRSQGAGYNEQFF.

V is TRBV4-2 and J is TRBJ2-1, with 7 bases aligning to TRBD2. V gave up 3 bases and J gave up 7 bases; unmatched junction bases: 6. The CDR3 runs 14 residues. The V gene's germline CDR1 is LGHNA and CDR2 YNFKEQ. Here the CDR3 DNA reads TGTGCCAGCAGCCAGACGGCCGGGAGGAATGAGCAGTTCTTC. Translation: CASSQTAGRNEQFF.

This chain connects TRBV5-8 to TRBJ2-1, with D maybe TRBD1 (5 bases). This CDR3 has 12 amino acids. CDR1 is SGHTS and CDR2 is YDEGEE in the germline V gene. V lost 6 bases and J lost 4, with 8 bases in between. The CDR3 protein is CASNQGYNEQFF. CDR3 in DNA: TGTGCCAGCAACCAGGGATACAATGAGCAGTTCTTC.

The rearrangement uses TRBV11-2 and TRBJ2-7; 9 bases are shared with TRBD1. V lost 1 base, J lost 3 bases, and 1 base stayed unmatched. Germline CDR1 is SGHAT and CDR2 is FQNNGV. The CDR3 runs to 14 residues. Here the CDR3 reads CASSLGTGVYEQYF. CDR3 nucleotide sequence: TGTGCCAGCAGCTTAGGGACAGGGGTCTACGAGCAGTACTTC.

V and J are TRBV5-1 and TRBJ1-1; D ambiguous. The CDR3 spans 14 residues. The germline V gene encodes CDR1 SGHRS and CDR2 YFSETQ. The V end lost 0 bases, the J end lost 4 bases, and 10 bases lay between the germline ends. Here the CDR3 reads CASSLDSGSTEAFF. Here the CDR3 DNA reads TGCGCCAGCAGCTTGGACAGTGGGAGCACTGAAGCTTTCTTT.

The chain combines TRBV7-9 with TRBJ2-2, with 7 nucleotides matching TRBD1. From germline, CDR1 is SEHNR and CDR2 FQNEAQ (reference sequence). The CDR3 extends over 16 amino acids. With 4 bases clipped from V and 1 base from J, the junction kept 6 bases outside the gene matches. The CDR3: CASSSHRTGNTGELFF. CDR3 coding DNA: TGTGCCAGCAGCTCCCATCGGACAGGGAACACCGGGGAGCTGTTTTTT.

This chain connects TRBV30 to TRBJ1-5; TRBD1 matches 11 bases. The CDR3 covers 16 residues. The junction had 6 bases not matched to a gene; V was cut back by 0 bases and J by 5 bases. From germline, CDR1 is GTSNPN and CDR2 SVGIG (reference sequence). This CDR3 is CAWSVQWTGGYQPQHF. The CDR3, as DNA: TGTGCCTGGAGTGTACAATGGACAGGGGGCTATCAGCCCCAGCATTTT.

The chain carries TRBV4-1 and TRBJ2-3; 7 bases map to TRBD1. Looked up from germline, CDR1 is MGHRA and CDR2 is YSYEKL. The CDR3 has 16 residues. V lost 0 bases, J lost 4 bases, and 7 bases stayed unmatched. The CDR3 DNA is TGCGCCAGCAGCCAAGATCCCGGGCAGGGGGCAGATACGCAGTATTTT. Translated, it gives CASSQDPGQGADTQYF.

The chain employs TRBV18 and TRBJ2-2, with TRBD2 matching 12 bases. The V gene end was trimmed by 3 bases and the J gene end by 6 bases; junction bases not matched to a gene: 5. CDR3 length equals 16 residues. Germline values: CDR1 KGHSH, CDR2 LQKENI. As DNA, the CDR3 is TGTGCCAGCTCACCCCGGACTAGCGGGATCGCCGGGGAGCTGTTTTTT. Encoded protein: CASSPRTSGIAGELFF.

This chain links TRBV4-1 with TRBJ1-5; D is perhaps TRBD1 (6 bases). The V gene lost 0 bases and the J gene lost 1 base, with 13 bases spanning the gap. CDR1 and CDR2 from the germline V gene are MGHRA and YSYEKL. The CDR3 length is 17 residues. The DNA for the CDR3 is TGCGCCAGCAGCCAAGATCCCAGGGGATCCAGCAATCAGCCCCAGCATTTT. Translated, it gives CASSQDPRGSSNQPQHF.

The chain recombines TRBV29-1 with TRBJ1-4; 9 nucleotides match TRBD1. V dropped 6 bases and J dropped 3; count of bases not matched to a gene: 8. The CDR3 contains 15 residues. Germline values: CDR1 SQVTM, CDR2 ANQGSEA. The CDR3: CSVSQGARANEKLFF. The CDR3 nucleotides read TGCAGCGTATCACAGGGGGCGAGGGCTAATGAAAAACTGTTTTTT.

CDR3 in amino acids: CASSSPGEETQYF. CDR3 in DNA: TGTGCCAGCAGTTCGCCAGGGGAGGAGACCCAGTACTTC. The chain carries TRBV28 and TRBJ2-5; TRBD1 is a possible D gene (6 bases). The CDR3 extends over 13 amino acids. V lost 4 bases and J 5 bases, leaving 11 bases between the germline ends. The V gene's germline CDR1 is MDHEN and CDR2 SYDVKM. The full variable domain, its missing parts supplied by reference TRBV28 and TRBJ2-5, is DVKVTQSSRYLVKRTGEKVFLECVQDMDHENMFWYRQDPGLGLRLIYFSYDVKMKEKGDIPEGYSVSREKKERFSLILESASTNQTSMYLCASSSPGEETQYFGPGTRLLVL.

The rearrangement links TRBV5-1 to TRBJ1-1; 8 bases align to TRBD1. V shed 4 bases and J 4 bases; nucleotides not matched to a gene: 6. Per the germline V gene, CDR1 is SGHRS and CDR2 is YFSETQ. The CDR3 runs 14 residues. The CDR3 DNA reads TGCGCCAGCAGCCTGGGACAGGCCGGCACTGAAGCTTTCTTT. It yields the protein CASSLGQAGTEAFF.

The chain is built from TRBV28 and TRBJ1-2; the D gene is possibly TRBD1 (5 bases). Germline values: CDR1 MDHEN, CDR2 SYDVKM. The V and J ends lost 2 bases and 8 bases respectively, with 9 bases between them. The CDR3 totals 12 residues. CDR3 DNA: TGTGCCAGCAGTTTAAAAGGGGTAGGCTACACCTTC. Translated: CASSLKGVGYTF.

In DNA, the CDR3 is TGTGCCAGTAGTACCCGACTAGCCGGGGAGCTGTTTTTT. Its protein product is CASSTRLAGELFF. V is TRBV19 and J is TRBJ2-2, with D perhaps matching TRBD2 (6 bases). V was cut by 4 bases and J by 6 bases, with 9 bases left in between. The CDR3 runs to 13 residues. The germline gives CDR1 LNHDA, CDR2 SQIVND (reference sequence). Filled out from reference TRBV19 and TRBJ2-2, the complete variable domain reads DGGITQSPKYLFRKEGQNVTLSCEQNLNHDAMYWYRQDPGQGLRLIYYSQIVNDFQKGDIAEGYSVSREKKESFPLTVTSAQKNPTAFYLCASSTRLAGELFFGEGSRLTVL.

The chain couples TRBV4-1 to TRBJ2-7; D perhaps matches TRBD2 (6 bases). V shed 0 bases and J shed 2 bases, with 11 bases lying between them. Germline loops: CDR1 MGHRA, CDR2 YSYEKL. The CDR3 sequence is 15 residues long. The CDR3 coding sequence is TGCGCCAGCAGCCAAGAGTGGGGGGTTACCTACGAGCAGTACTTC. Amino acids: CASSQEWGVTYEQYF.